Listed here are 25 T cell receptor beta chains from one sample, sequenced in a study of cytomegalovirus exposure and HLA in healthy donors. It was with 60 Vbeta and 13 Jbeta primers that the PCR ran. Generated by immunoSEQ multiplex PCR, the TCRdb table keeps only in-frame clones and is missing some. The sample has 110,000 to 150,000 clones, over 60% seen once. The sample consisted of PBMCs. Source of these receptors: a female donor in good health and CMV-seronegative.

The chain links TRBV11-2 to TRBJ1-2; no clear D. The V end lost 4 bases, the J end lost 7 bases, and 13 bases lay between the germline ends. CDR3 length: 13 residues. CDR1 and CDR2 (germline): SGHAT, FQNNGV. The DNA for the CDR3 is TGTGCCAGCAGCTCTAGCCGGGTCGGTGGCTACACCTTC. Protein sequence: CASSSSRVGGYTF.

The chain combines TRBV5-4 with TRBJ2-2; D might be TRBD1 (6 bases). V lost 4 bases to trimming and J lost 0 bases, with 13 bases between them. Germline assignment: CDR1 SGHNT and CDR2 YYREEE (reference sequence). This CDR3 is built from 16 residues. CDR3 residues: CASSRRGFANTGELFF. CDR3 DNA: TGTGCCAGCAGCCGAAGGGGGTTTGCGAACACCGGGGAGCTGTTTTTT.

The chain links TRBV27 to TRBJ1-4; D is possibly TRBD1 (5 bases). Trimming pared 6 bases from V and 5 bases from J, leaving 22 bases between. The CDR3 has 17 residues. Germline CDR1 MNHEY, CDR2 SMNVEV (reference sequence). CDR3 amino acids: CASRPGGDHHTNEKLFF. The CDR3 region has the DNA TGTGCCAGCAGGCCGGGAGGGGACCACCATACAAATGAAAAACTGTTTTTT.

This clone has a single count. Its ends do not fully match the called genes, so a read error is possible. The sample has other DNA sequences that encode this CDR3 too. This rearrangement joins TRBV15 to TRBJ2-7; TRBD1 might be the D (7 bases). Germline CDR1 LNHNV, CDR2 YYDKDF (reference sequence). The CDR3 totals 15 residues. The CDR3 reads CATSREAGGLYEQYF. For the CDR3, the DNA is TGCGCCACCAGCAGAGAAGCAGGGGGACTCTACGAGCAGTACTTC. Full variable domain (rest looked up from reference TRBV15 and TRBJ2-7): DAMVIQNPRYQVTQFGKPVTLSCSQTLNHNVMYWYQQKSSQAPKLLFHYYDKDFNNEADTPDNFQSRRPNTSFCFLDIRSPGLGDTAMYLCATSREAGGLYEQYFGPGTRLTVT.

V usage is TRBV27 and J usage is TRBJ1-5; the D is unclear. The CDR3 contains 15 residues. V lost 3 bases and J lost 1, with 10 bases in between. Germline CDR1 MNHEY, CDR2 SMNVEV (reference sequence). CDR3 amino acids: CASSLGRRSNQPQHF. CDR3 coding DNA: TGTGCCAGCAGTTTGGGGAGGCGCAGCAATCAGCCCCAGCATTTT.

This clone was observed a handful of times. The genes are TRBV6-5 and TRBJ1-2; no definite D call. The germline V gene has CDR1 MNHEY and CDR2 SVGAGI. CDR3 size: 15 residues. V was clipped by 0 bases and J by 3 bases, with 11 bases between them. CDR3 bases: TGTGCCAGCAGTTACTCGAAGGGAGGCTACTATGGCTACACCTTC. Its translation is CASSYSKGGYYGYTF.

The chain carries TRBV2 and TRBJ2-3, with 14 bases lining up with TRBD2. V lost 6 bases, J lost 3 bases, and 8 bases stayed unmatched. CDR3 length: 17 residues. CDR1 and CDR2 (germline): SNHLY, FYNNEI. The CDR3 DNA reads TGTGCCAGCAGGGATCCCAGACTAGCGGGAGGGACAGATACGCAGTATTTT. It encodes CASRDPRLAGGTDTQYF. Using reference TRBV2 and TRBJ2-3 for the parts outside the CDR3, the full variable domain is EPEVTQTPSHQVTQMGQEVILRCVPISNHLYFYWYRQILGQKVEFLVSFYNNEISEKSEIFDDQFSVERPDGSNFTLKIRSTKLEDSAMYFCASRDPRLAGGTDTQYFGPGTRLTVL.

V gene TRBV11-3 combines with J gene TRBJ2-2; D possibly corresponds to TRBD2 (5 bases). The CDR3 sequence is 12 residues long. Trimming removed 8 bases from V and 1 base from J, with 5 bases in between. Looked up from germline, CDR1 is SGHNT and CDR2 is YENEEA. The CDR3 region is CASRENTGELFF. CDR3 nucleotides: TGTGCCAGCCGGGAGAACACCGGGGAGCTGTTTTTT.

The chain carries TRBV4-2 and TRBJ1-5, with TRBD1 matching 9 bases. This CDR3 has 15 amino acids. With 4 bases clipped from V and 3 bases from J, the junction kept 4 bases outside the gene matches. Germline V CDR1 and CDR2: LGHNA, YNFKEQ. Here the CDR3 reads CASSRDRDANQPQHF. Here the CDR3 DNA reads TGTGCCAGCAGCCGGGACAGGGACGCCAATCAGCCCCAGCATTTT.

The V gene is TRBV11-2, the J gene TRBJ1-2; 7 positions agree with TRBD1. The CDR3 is made up of 12 amino acids. Germline CDR1 and CDR2: SGHAT and FQNNGV. V dropped 7 bases and J dropped 8; count of bases not matched to a gene: 7. This CDR3 reads CASIKTGCGYTF. The CDR3 DNA follows: TGTGCCAGCATCAAGACAGGGTGCGGCTACACCTTC.

J is TRBJ2-5 and V is TRBV9, with D possibly TRBD2 on 5 matching bases. The CDR3 contains 14 residues. Trimming cost V 5 bases and J 1 base, with 12 bases left between them. The V gene's germline CDR1 is SGDLS and CDR2 YYNGEE. DNA for the CDR3: TGTGCCAGCAGTCCCTTCGGAGGCCAAGAGACCCAGTACTTC. Its translation: CASSPFGGQETQYF.

The chain couples TRBV6-5 to TRBJ1-2, with 9 bases matching TRBD1. Germline V CDR1 and CDR2: MNHEY, SVGAGI. CDR3 length: 13 amino acids. Germline trimming cut 6 bases from V and 8 bases from J; bases unmatched to any gene: 7. The chain's CDR3 is CASSRDREGGYTF. As DNA, the CDR3 is TGTGCCAGCAGCCGGGACAGGGAAGGGGGCTACACCTTC.

The V and J genes are TRBV19 and TRBJ2-1; 7 positions agree with TRBD2. V shed 7 bases and J 7 bases; nucleotides not matched to a gene: 16. This CDR3 contains 16 residues. CDR1 LNHDA and CDR2 SQIVND come from the germline V gene (reference sequence). In DNA, the CDR3 is TGTGCCAGTATGAGGAGTCTACGGGGGGATGGGAATGAGCAGTTCTTC. Protein: CASMRSLRGDGNEQFF.

This clone turned up a few times. V gene TRBV6-5 combines with J gene TRBJ1-2, with 10 positions matching TRBD1. V lost 2 bases and J lost 6; bases outside the gene matches: 6. Per the germline V gene, CDR1 is MNHEY and CDR2 is SVGAGI. The CDR3 is made up of 15 amino acids. The CDR3 DNA reads as TGTGCCAGCAGTTACCCACCGGGACAGGGGAATGGCTACACCTTC. This sequence encodes CASSYPPGQGNGYTF.

CDR3 protein: CASRSRGLGTEAFF. CDR3 coding DNA: TGTGCCAGCAGATCCAGGGGGCTCGGCACTGAAGCTTTCTTT. V is TRBV5-6 and J is TRBJ1-1; 8 bases are a match to TRBD1. This CDR3 is 14 amino acids long. V lost 5 bases, J lost 4 bases, and 7 bases stayed unmatched. Germline-derived CDR1 and CDR2 are SGHDT and YYEEEE. Full variable domain (rest looked up from reference TRBV5-6 and TRBJ1-1): DAGVTQSPTHLIKTRGQQVTLRCSPKSGHDTVSWYQQALGQGPQFIFQYYEEEERQRGNFPDRFSGHQFPNYSSELNVNALLLGDSALYLCASRSRGLGTEAFFGQGTRLTVV.

The CDR3 loop reads CATSSGGANDEQFF. The CDR3, as DNA: TGCGCCACCTCTAGCGGGGGGGCTAATGATGAGCAGTTCTTC. The rearrangement uses TRBV5-1 and TRBJ2-1, with TRBD2 matching over 12 bases. V shed 9 bases, J shed 8 bases, and the junction held 9 bases outside the gene matches. The CDR3 has 14 residues. Germline V gene sequence: CDR1 SGHRS, CDR2 YFSETQ.

In DNA, the CDR3 is TGTGCCAGCAGTGGGACAGGGGACTCCGGAAACACCATATATTTT. Protein sequence: CASSGTGDSGNTIYF. The chain employs TRBV2 and TRBJ1-3; 9 nucleotides line up with TRBD1. Germline V gives CDR1 SNHLY, CDR2 FYNNEI. J was trimmed by 4 bases and V by 4 bases; bases with no gene match: 5. The CDR3 has 15 amino acids.

This rearrangement joins TRBV11-3 to TRBJ2-1; 7 bases agree with TRBD2. Germline CDR1 is SGHNT and CDR2 is YENEEA. The CDR3 totals 16 residues. Germline trimming cut 4 bases from V and 0 bases from J; bases unmatched to any gene: 6. This CDR3 is CASSSSGTDSYNEQFF. The CDR3 coding sequence is TGTGCCAGCAGCTCAAGCGGGACTGACTCCTACAATGAGCAGTTCTTC.

In DNA, the CDR3 is TGTGCCAGCAGCTTAGGTGGACAGGGGGGAAGACAGCCCCAGCATTTT. Protein sequence: CASSLGGQGGRQPQHF. The V and J genes are TRBV7-2 and TRBJ1-5; TRBD1 matches at 10 bases. The CDR3 sequence is 16 residues long. The trim removed 1 base at V and 7 bases at J, leaving 7 bases unmatched. CDR1 and CDR2 from the germline V gene are SGHTA and FQGNSA.

This clone was observed a handful of times. This chain links TRBV6-5 with TRBJ1-1; D is uncertain. The CDR3 has 13 amino acids. Per the germline V gene, CDR1 is MNHEY and CDR2 is SVGAGI. With 4 bases removed from V and 4 bases from J, the gap between germline ends came to 10 bases. CDR3 nucleotides: TGTGCCAGCAGTTCCGCAACTCTCACTGAAGCTTTCTTT. Its translation is CASSSATLTEAFF.

This clone was counted a single time. The genes are TRBV6-6 and TRBJ2-7; TRBD2 aligns across 7 bases. CDR3 length equals 13 residues. After removal of 8 bases from V and 0 bases from J, the junction contained 4 bases not matched to a gene. Germline V gene data show CDR1 as MNHNY and CDR2 as SVGAGI (reference sequence). The CDR3 is CASYGGSSYEQYF. The CDR3 nucleotides read TGTGCCAGCTACGGGGGGAGCTCCTACGAGCAGTACTTC.

The V gene is TRBV7-9, the J gene TRBJ1-5; possible D gene TRBD1, 6 bases. Trimming removed 6 bases from V and 3 bases from J, with 12 bases in between. Looked up from germline, CDR1 is SEHNR and CDR2 is FQNEAQ (reference sequence). This CDR3 has 14 residues. The CDR3 loop is CASSGGQDNQPQHF. The DNA for the CDR3 is TGTGCCAGCAGTGGGGGACAAGACAATCAGCCCCAGCATTTT.

Here the CDR3 DNA reads TGTGCCAGCAGCGTGACCACAGGGTCGAACACTGAAGCTTTCTTT. This codes for CASSVTTGSNTEAFF. The genes are TRBV7-6 and TRBJ1-1; maybe TRBD1 (6 bases). CDR3 length: 15 amino acids. The germline gives CDR1 SGHVS, CDR2 FNYEAQ. V gave up 5 bases and J gave up 1 base, with 14 bases separating them.

The chain uses TRBV5-1 and TRBJ1-1, with D uncertain. The CDR3 loop spans 16 amino acids. Trimming left V 0 bases short and J 0 bases short, with 12 bases between. The germline CDR1 and CDR2 sequences are SGHRS and YFSETQ. The DNA for the CDR3 is TGCGCCAGCAGCTTGGCCAGGCTAGCAATGAACACTGAAGCTTTCTTT. It codes for CASSLARLAMNTEAFF.

This clone was recorded once. The gene calls are TRBV5-1 and TRBJ2-3, with TRBD2 matching over 12 bases. The CDR3 spans 18 residues. Germline V CDR1 and CDR2: SGHRS, YFSETQ. With V trimmed by 3 bases and J by 0 bases, 8 bases remained unmatched. CDR3 sequence (DNA): TGCGCCAGCAGCTATACCACCCTAGCGGGGGGGAGCACAGATACGCAGTATTTT. Protein product: CASSYTTLAGGSTDTQYF.